This T cell receptor (beta chain) was recorded in a study of response to subunit inactivated influenza vaccine (dated by TCRdb to 2016 to 2019). In the study overall: Deep quantitative profiling of the T cell receptor repertoire was used in the study to follow responses to a trivalent subunit inactivated influenza vaccine. Points the paper makes about the study in general: It was suggested by the authors that each seasonal influenza vaccination may recruit only a limited number of new T cells.

From the cysteine up to the phenylalanine, the CDR3 has a length of 14 residues. Only the CDR3 part of the read is kept: 42 bases, read in frame from the first base. V is cut by 6 bases and J by 4 bases, and the space between the germline ends is 15 bases. This clonotype was observed a handful of times. It lacks a known antigen. Nothing much larger sits one base from this clone, and base qualities are not available. The library was built by means of RT-PCR. Sequencing was performed on an Illumina HiSeq 2500. TCRdb trimmed public reads at Q25 via fastp, called clones via MiXCR and kept in-frame beta chains. Here each entry gathers all rows of one CDR3 protein and keeps the most common genes and DNA. This sample has hundreds of thousands of distinct CDR3 sequences in its table, and approximately 18% of those were observed once. 11% of the sample is held by the ten biggest clonotypes.

The V gene is TRBV12-3 or TRBV12-4 and the J gene is TRBJ1-2; D gene: possibly TRBD1, on 5 matching bases. This receptor was identified in a man aged 45-65 years who received an inactivated influenza vaccine. Donor details come from another sample of the same person, matched by shared clones. Here the sequenced sample was PBMCs from blood, taken 5 days after vaccination. This receptor has the CDR3 CASRGLGTGYGYTF. The nucleotide sequence is TGTGCCAGCAGGGGACTGGGCACGGGCTATGGCTACACCTTC.